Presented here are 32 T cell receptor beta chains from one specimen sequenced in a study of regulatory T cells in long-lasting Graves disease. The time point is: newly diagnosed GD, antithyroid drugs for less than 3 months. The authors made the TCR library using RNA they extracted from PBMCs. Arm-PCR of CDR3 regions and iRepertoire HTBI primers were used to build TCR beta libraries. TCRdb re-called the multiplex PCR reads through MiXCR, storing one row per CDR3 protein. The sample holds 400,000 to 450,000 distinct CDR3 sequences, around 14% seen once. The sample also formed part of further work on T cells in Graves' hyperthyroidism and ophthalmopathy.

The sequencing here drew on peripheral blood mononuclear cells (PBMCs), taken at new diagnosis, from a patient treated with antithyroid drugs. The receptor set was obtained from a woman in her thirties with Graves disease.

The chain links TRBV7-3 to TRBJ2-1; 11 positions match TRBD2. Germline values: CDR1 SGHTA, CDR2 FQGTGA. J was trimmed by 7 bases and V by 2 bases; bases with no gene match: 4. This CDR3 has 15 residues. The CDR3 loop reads CASSLPGTSGNEQFF. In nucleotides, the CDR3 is TGTGCCAGCAGCTTACCAGGGACTAGCGGTAATGAGCAGTTCTTC.

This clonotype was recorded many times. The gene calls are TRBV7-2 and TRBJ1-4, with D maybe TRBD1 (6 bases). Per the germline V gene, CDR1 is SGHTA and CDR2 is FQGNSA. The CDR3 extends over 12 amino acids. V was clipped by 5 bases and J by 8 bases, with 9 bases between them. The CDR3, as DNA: TGTGCCAGCAGCCAACAGGGAGAAAAACTGTTTTTT. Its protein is CASSQQGEKLFF.

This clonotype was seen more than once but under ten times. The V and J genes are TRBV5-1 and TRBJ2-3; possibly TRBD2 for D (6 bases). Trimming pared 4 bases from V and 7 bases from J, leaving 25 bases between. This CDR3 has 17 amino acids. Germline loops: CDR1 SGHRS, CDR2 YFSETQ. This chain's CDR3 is CASSDEGRDGSGYTQYF. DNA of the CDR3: TGCGCCAGCAGCGACGAAGGGCGGGACGGATCTGGTTATACGCAGTATTTT.

The CDR3: CASSQHRAMNTEAFF. In DNA, the CDR3 is TGCGCCAGCAGCCAACACAGGGCAATGAACACTGAAGCTTTCTTT. The chain carries TRBV4-1 and TRBJ1-1; tentatively, D is TRBD1 (6 bases). The germline gives CDR1 MGHRA, CDR2 YSYEKL. This CDR3 comprises 15 residues. V shed 2 bases and J shed 0 bases, with 10 bases lying between them.

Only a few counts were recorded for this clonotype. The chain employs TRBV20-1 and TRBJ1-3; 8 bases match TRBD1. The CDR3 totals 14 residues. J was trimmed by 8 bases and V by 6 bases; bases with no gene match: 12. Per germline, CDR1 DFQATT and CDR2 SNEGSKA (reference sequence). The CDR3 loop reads CSAQPGQAPDTIYF. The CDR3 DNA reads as TGCAGTGCCCAGCCGGGACAGGCCCCGGACACCATATATTTT.

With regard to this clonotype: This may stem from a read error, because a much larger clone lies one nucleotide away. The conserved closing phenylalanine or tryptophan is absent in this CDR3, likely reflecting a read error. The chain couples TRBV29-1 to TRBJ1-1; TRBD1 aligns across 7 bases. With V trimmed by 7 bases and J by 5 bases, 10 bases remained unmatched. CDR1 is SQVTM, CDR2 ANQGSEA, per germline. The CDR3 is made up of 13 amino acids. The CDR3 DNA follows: TGCAGCGCCTCGACAGGGCGGATGACTGAAGCTTTCTCT. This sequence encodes CSASTGRMTEAFS.

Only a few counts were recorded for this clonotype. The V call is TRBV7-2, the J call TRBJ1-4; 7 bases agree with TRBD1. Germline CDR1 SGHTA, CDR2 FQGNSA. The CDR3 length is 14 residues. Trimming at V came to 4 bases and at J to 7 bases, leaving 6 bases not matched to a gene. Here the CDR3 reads CASSSTGTAEKLFF. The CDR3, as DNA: TGTGCCAGCAGCTCAACCGGGACAGCTGAAAAACTGTTTTTT.

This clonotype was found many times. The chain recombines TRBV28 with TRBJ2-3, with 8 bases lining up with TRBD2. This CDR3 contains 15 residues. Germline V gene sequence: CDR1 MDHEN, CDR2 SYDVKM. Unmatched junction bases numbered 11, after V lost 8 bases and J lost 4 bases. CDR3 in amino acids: CASFRGREVPDTQYF. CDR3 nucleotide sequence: TGTGCCAGCTTCAGAGGGCGGGAGGTACCAGATACGCAGTATTTT.

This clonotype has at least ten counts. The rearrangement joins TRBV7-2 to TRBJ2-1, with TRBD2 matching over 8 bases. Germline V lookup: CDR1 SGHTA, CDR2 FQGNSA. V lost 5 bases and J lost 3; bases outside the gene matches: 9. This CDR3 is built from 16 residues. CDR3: CASSRRTSLFYNEQFF. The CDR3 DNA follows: TGTGCCAGCAGCCGACGGACTAGCCTGTTCTACAATGAGCAGTTCTTC. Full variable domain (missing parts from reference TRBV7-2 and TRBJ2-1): GAGVSQSPSNKVTEKGKDVELRCDPISGHTALYWYRQSLGQGLEFLIYFQGNSAPDKSGLPSDRFSAERTGGSVSTLTIQRTQQEDSAVYLCASSRRTSLFYNEQFFGPGTRLTVL.

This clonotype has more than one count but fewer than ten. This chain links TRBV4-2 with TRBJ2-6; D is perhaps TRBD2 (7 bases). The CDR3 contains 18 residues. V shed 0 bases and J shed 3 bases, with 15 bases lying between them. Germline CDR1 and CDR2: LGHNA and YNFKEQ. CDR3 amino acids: CASSQDPRGAGGANVLTF. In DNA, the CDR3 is TGTGCCAGCAGCCAAGACCCCCGGGGGGCGGGTGGGGCCAACGTCCTGACTTTC.

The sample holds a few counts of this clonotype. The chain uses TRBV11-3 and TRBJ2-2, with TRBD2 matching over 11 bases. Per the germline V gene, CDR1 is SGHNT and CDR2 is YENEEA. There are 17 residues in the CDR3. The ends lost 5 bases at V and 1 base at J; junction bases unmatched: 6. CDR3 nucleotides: TGTGCCAGCAGCCCGATAGCGGGAGGGCGGAACACCGGGGAGCTGTTTTTT. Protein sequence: CASSPIAGGRNTGELFF.

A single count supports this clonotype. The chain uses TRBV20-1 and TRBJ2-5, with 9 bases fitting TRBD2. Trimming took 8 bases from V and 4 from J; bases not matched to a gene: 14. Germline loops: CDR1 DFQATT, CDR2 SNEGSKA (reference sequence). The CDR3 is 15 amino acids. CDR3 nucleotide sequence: TGCAGTTCCTCAGGGGCGCTAGCGGGATCAGAGACCCAGTACTTC. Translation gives CSSSGALAGSETQYF.

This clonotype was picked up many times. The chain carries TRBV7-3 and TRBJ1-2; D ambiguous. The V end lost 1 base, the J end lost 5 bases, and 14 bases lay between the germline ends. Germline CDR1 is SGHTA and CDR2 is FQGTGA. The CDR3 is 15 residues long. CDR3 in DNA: TGTGCCAGCAGCTTAAGGACGGACTGCCCATATGGCTACACCTTC. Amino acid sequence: CASSLRTDCPYGYTF.

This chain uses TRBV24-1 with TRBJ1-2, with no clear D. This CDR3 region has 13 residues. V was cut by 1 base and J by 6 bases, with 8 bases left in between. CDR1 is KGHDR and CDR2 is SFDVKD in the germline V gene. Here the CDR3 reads CATSDFESDGYTF. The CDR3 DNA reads TGTGCCACCAGTGATTTTGAGTCTGATGGCTACACCTTC.

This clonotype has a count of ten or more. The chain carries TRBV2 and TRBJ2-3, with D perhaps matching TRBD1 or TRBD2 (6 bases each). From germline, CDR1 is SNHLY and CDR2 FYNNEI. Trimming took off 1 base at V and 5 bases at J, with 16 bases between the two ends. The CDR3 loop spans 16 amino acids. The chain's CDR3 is CASSEGVLGGRDTQYF. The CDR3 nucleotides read TGTGCCAGCAGTGAAGGTGTATTGGGGGGCCGAGATACGCAGTATTTT.

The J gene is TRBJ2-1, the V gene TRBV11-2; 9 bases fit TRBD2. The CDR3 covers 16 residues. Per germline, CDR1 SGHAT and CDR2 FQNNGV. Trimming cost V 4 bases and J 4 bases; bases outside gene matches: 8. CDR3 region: CASSSLALAGYNEQFF. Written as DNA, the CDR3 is TGTGCCAGCAGCTCGCTGGCGCTAGCGGGATACAATGAGCAGTTCTTC. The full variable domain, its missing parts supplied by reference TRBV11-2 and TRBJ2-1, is EAGVAQSPRYKIIEKRQSVAFWCNPISGHATLYWYQQILGQGPKLLIQFQNNGVVDDSQLPKDRFSAERLKGVDSTLKIQPAKLEDSAVYLCASSSLALAGYNEQFFGPGTRLTVL.

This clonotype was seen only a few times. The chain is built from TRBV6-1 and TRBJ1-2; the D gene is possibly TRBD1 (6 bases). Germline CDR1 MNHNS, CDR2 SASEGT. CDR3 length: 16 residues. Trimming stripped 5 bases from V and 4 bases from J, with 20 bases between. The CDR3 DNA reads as TGTGCCAGCAGTACATCCACAGGGTGGCGTTTCTATGGCTACACCTTC. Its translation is CASSTSTGWRFYGYTF.

In nucleotides, the CDR3 is TGCGCCAGCAGCCAAAATTCCAAGGGACTAGCGGGAAAATTCTTC. The encoded protein is CASSQNSKGLAGKFF. The rearrangement joins TRBV4-1 to TRBJ2-1; 13 bases align to TRBD2. Germline CDR1 and CDR2: MGHRA and YSYEKL. This CDR3 has 15 amino acids. V lost 2 bases to trimming and J lost 16 bases; unmatched junction nucleotides: 11.

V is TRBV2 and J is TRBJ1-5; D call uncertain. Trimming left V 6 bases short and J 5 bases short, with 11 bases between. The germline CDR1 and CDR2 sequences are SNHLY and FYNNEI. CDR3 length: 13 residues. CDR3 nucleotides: TGTGCCAGCAGGGGAAGGGTTCATCAGCCCCAGCATTTT. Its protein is CASRGRVHQPQHF.

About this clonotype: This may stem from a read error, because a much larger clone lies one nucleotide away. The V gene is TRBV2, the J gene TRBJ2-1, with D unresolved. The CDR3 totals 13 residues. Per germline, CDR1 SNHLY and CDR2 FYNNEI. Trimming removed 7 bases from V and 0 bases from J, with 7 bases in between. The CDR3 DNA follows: TGTGCCAGCAAGGCTGGCTCCTACAATGAGCAGTTCTTC. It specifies CASKAGSYNEQFF.

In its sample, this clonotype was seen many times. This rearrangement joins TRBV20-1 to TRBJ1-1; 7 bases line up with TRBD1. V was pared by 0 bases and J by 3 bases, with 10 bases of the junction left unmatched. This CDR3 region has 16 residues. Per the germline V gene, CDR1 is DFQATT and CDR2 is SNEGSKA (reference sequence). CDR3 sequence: CSARESKGAGDTEAFF. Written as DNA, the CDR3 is TGCAGTGCTAGAGAATCTAAGGGGGCGGGAGACACTGAAGCTTTCTTT.

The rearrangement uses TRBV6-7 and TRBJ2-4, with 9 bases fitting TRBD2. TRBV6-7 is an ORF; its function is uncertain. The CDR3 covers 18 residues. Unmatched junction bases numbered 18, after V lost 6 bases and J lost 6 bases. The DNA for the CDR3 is TGTGCCAGCAGCCCCCGAGGATGCGGGAGGGTTCGGAGAAACATTCAGTACTTC. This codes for CASSPRGCGRVRRNIQYF.

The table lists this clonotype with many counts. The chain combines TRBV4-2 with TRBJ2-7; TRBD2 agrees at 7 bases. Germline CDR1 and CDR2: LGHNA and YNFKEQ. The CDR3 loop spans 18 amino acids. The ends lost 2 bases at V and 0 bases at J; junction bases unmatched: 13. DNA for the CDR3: TGTGCCAGCAGCCAATCCACAAAACTAGGCGGGGGCTCCTACGAGCAGTACTTC. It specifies CASSQSTKLGGGSYEQYF.

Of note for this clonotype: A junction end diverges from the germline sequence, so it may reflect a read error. CDR3 DNA: TGTGCCAGCAGCTTGGCGGGGAGCAATCAGCCCCAGCGTTTT. This sequence encodes CASSLAGSNQPQRF. The chain joins TRBV7-9 to TRBJ1-5; D is ambiguous. The length of the CDR3 is 14 residues. Germline V gives CDR1 SEHNR, CDR2 FQNEAQ (reference sequence). Filled out from reference TRBV7-9 and TRBJ1-5, the complete variable domain reads DTGVSQNPRHKITKRGQNVTFRCDPISEHNRLYWYRQTLGQGPEFLTYFQNEAQLEKSRLLSDRFSAERPKGSFSTLEIQRTEQGDSAMYLCASSLAGSNQPQRFGDGTRLSIL.

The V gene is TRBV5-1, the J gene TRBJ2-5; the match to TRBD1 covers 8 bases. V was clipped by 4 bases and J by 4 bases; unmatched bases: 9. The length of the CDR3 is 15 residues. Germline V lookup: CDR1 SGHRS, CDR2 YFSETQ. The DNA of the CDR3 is TGCGCCAGCAGCGCGGAAGGACAGGGCAGAGAGACCCAGTACTTC. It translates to CASSAEGQGRETQYF.

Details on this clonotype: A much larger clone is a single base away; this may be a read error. The DNA of the CDR3 is TGCAGTGCAAGTGACGGACGGGGGAAGGCCCAGTACTTC. Residues: CSASDGRGKAQYF. The chain combines TRBV20-1 with TRBJ2-5; D perhaps matches TRBD2 (6 bases). The ends were cut back, 6 bases at V and 9 bases at J, with 20 bases in the middle. Germline V gene data show CDR1 as DFQATT and CDR2 as SNEGSKA (reference sequence). The CDR3 contains 13 residues.

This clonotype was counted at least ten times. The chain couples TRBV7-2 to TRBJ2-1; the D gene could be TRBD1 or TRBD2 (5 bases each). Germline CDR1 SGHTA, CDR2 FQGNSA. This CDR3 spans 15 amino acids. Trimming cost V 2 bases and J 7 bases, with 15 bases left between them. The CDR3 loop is CASSLYVGRGNEQFF. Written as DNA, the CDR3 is TGTGCCAGCAGCTTATATGTGGGACGAGGAAATGAGCAGTTCTTC. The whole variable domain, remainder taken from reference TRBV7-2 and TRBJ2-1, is GAGVSQSPSNKVTEKGKDVELRCDPISGHTALYWYRQSLGQGLEFLIYFQGNSAPDKSGLPSDRFSAERTGGSVSTLTIQRTQQEDSAVYLCASSLYVGRGNEQFFGPGTRLTVL.

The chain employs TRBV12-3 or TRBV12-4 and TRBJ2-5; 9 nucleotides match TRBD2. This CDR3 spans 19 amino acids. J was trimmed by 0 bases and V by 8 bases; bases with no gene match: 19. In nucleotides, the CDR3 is TGTGCCAGCCTTCCGCTGGCGGGGGGGGGGGGGCCCTACCAAGAGACCCAGTACTTC. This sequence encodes CASLPLAGGGGPYQETQYF.

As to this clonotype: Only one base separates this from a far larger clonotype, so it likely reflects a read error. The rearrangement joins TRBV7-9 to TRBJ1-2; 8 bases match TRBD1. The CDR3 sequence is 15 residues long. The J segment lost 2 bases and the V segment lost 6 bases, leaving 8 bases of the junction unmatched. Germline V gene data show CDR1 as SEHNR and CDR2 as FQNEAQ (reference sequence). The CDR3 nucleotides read TGTGCCAGCAGTTCAGTTGCAGGGGGCAACTATGGCTACACCTTC. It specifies CASSSVAGGNYGYTF.

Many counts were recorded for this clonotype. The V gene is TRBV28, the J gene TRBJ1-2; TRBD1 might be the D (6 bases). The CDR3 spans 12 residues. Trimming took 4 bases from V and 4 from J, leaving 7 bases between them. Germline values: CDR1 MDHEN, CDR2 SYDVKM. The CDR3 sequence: CASSSDSYGYTF. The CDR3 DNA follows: TGTGCCAGCAGTTCGGACAGCTATGGCTACACCTTC.

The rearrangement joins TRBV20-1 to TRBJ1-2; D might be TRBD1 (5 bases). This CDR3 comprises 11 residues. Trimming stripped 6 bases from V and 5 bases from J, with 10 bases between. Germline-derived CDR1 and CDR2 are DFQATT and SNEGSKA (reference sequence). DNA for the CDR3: TGCAGTGCAGGGTGGGGGTATGGCTACACCTTC. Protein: CSAGWGYGYTF.

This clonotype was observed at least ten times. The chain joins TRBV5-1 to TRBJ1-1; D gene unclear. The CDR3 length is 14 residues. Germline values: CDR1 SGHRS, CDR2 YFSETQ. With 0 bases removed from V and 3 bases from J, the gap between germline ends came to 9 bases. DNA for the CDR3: TGCGCCAGCAGCTTGGTTGGGGTCGACACTGAAGCTTTCTTT. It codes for CASSLVGVDTEAFF.